The 21 T cell receptor beta chains listed next were all sequenced from one sample in a study of T cells in Graves' hyperthyroidism and ophthalmopathy. TCR beta CDR3 region amplification was performed from RNA transcripts. The primer set for the first-round RT-PCR of the TCR CDR3 was HTBI. Using its own MiXCR run on the multiplex PCR reads, TCRdb lists one record per CDR3 protein. Of approximately 590,000 distinct CDR3 sequences in the sample, about a sixth are singletons; the top ten hold approximately 7.4%. The specimen sequenced was blood. All receptors come from a woman in her thirties with Graves' hyperthyroidism.

This clonotype was observed a few times. The J gene is TRBJ2-3, the V gene TRBV6-2 or TRBV6-3; D might be TRBD2 (7 bases). The CDR3 covers 14 residues. Germline values: CDR1 MNHEY, CDR2 SVGEGT. The CDR3 coding sequence is TGTTACACTCGTGGGGGGGCGGCTACAGATACGCAGTATTTT. This translates into CYTRGGAATDTQYF.

This clonotype occurred a few times. V gene TRBV19 combines with J gene TRBJ1-5, with D maybe TRBD1 (5 bases). The CDR3 runs 15 residues. CDR1 and CDR2 (germline): LNHDA, SQIVND (reference sequence). Trimming left V 5 bases short and J 0 bases short, with 11 bases between. CDR3 loop: CASSASGNSNQPQHF. In DNA, the CDR3 is TGTGCCAGTAGTGCTTCAGGGAATAGCAATCAGCCCCAGCATTTT.

In this sample, this clonotype turned up many times. The chain combines TRBV20-1 with TRBJ2-3, with TRBD2 matching over 12 bases. The CDR3 loop spans 15 amino acids. Trimming removed 7 bases from V and 4 bases from J; junction bases left unmatched: 9. CDR1 and CDR2 from the germline V gene are DFQATT and SNEGSKA (reference sequence). For the CDR3, the DNA is TGCAGTGTCCCGACTAGCGGGAGCATTTCAGATACGCAGTATTTT. Amino acid sequence: CSVPTSGSISDTQYF.

This clonotype appeared many times. This chain uses TRBV10-3 with TRBJ2-5, with D possibly being TRBD1 (5 bases). The CDR3 extends over 13 amino acids. Trimming stripped 2 bases from V and 2 bases from J, with 6 bases between. Germline V gene sequence: CDR1 ENHRY, CDR2 SYGVKD. The CDR3: CAISERQQETQYF. DNA of the CDR3: TGTGCCATCAGTGAGAGACAGCAAGAGACCCAGTACTTC.

This clonotype was picked up a small number of times. CDR3 sequence: CASGGLAGGRGAQYF. The CDR3 DNA follows: TGTGCCAGCGGGGGACTAGCGGGAGGTCGGGGGGCCCAGTACTTC. The chain links TRBV12-3 or TRBV12-4 to TRBJ2-5; the match to TRBD2 covers 15 bases. The junction had 10 bases not matched to a gene; V was cut back by 8 bases and J by 9 bases. The CDR3 consists of 15 residues.

This clonotype appeared many times. DNA for the CDR3: TGTGCCAGCAGTTTTGAACAGGGAGGTACCACAAACACCGGGGAGCTGTTTTTT. It translates to CASSFEQGGTTNTGELFF. The chain recombines TRBV27 with TRBJ2-2; either TRBD1 or TRBD2 may supply D (6 bases each). CDR3 length equals 18 residues. Trimming pared 3 bases from V and 2 bases from J, leaving 19 bases between. From germline, CDR1 is MNHEY and CDR2 SMNVEV (reference sequence).

This clonotype was seen repeatedly, ten times or more. This chain links TRBV7-2 with TRBJ2-3; D not resolved. V dropped 4 bases and J dropped 4 bases, with 9 bases sitting between them. Germline CDR1 and CDR2: SGHTA and FQGNSA. CDR3 length: 13 amino acids. In DNA form, the CDR3 reads TGTGCCAGCAGCTCAATGGTGCCAGATACGCAGTATTTT. Amino acid sequence: CASSSMVPDTQYF.

This clonotype was counted only a few times. The gene calls are TRBV20-1 and TRBJ1-1; D unclear. Trimming took 5 bases from V and 1 from J, leaving 11 bases between them. Germline V gene data show CDR1 as DFQATT and CDR2 as SNEGSKA (reference sequence). This CDR3 is 13 amino acids long. The CDR3 DNA reads TGCAGTGCTCCGAGGACGGAGAACACTGAAGCTTTCTTT. Its protein is CSAPRTENTEAFF.

At least ten counts were recorded for this clonotype. V and J are TRBV28 and TRBJ1-2; D uncertain. Germline values: CDR1 MDHEN, CDR2 SYDVKM. Between the trimmed V and J ends, which lost 6 bases and 4 bases, there was a span of 12 bases. This CDR3 contains 13 residues. CDR3 protein: CASSRDGSYGYTF. In nucleotides, the CDR3 is TGTGCCAGCAGCCGCGACGGAAGCTATGGCTACACCTTC.

The gene calls are TRBV29-1 and TRBJ2-1, with no clear D. The CDR3 sequence is 11 residues long. V lost 4 bases to trimming and J lost 4 bases, with 5 bases between them. Germline V lookup: CDR1 SQVTM, CDR2 ANQGSEA. CDR3 loop: CSVGKYNEQFF. The CDR3 DNA sequence: TGCAGCGTTGGCAAGTACAATGAGCAGTTCTTC.

The V call is TRBV12-3 or TRBV12-4, the J call TRBJ1-1; 8 bases are a match to TRBD1. J gave up 5 bases and V 3 bases, and 11 bases lay outside the gene matches. The CDR3 covers 16 residues. The CDR3 sequence is CASSFPTGTGLTEAFF. Here the CDR3 DNA reads TGTGCCAGCAGTTTCCCGACCGGGACAGGCTTAACTGAAGCTTTCTTT.

A word on this clonotype: At one end the junction does not follow the germline gene, possibly because of a read error. The chain uses TRBV4-2 and TRBJ2-2; 10 bases agree with TRBD2. The CDR3 spans 17 residues. The V gene's germline CDR1 is LGHNA and CDR2 YNFKEQ. The chain's CDR3 is CASSQDIGSGRTGEPFF. The CDR3 DNA sequence: TGTGCCAGCAGCCAAGATATTGGTAGCGGGAGGACCGGGGAGCCGTTTTTT.

This clonotype was counted many times. The chain uses TRBV11-1 and TRBJ2-7; perhaps TRBD1 as D (7 bases). V lost 3 bases and J lost 2, with 11 bases in between. Germline CDR1 reads SGHAT; CDR2 reads FQDESV (reference sequence). CDR3 length: 14 amino acids. The chain's CDR3 is CASSFGGGAYEQYF. Written as DNA, the CDR3 is TGTGCCAGCAGCTTTGGAGGGGGCGCCTACGAGCAGTACTTC.

This clonotype came up many times. In DNA, the CDR3 is TGTGCCAGCAGCTCAGACGGGACAGGGCACTACAATGAGCAGTTCTTC. Its translation is CASSSDGTGHYNEQFF. The chain recombines TRBV7-9 with TRBJ2-1, with TRBD1 identical over 9 bases. The germline V gene has CDR1 SEHNR and CDR2 FQNEAQ (reference sequence). The trim removed 4 bases at V and 3 bases at J, leaving 7 bases unmatched. There are 16 residues in the CDR3.

This clonotype was recorded at least ten times. This chain uses TRBV7-7 with TRBJ2-3; tentative D call: TRBD1 (5 bases). The CDR3 sequence is 16 residues long. The germline V gene has CDR1 SSHAT and CDR2 FNYEAQ (reference sequence). Trimming shortened V by 5 bases and J by 5 bases, and 20 bases separated the two germline ends. CDR3 DNA: TGTGCCAGCAGCCCTAAGCCCCTATCAGGACAAGATACGCAGTATTTT. This encodes CASSPKPLSGQDTQYF.

In its sample, this clonotype was seen many times. The chain recombines TRBV6-1 with TRBJ2-7, with D perhaps assigned TRBD1 or TRBD2 (5 bases each). Germline CDR1 reads MNHNS; CDR2 reads SASEGT. This CDR3 is 14 amino acids long. Deletions cut 7 bases from V and 3 bases from J, with 16 bases between. The CDR3 region is CASTLNRDGYEQYF. The CDR3 DNA reads as TGTGCCAGCACCCTCAACCGGGACGGCTACGAGCAGTACTTC.

This clonotype was counted a few times. The chain combines TRBV25-1 with TRBJ2-3, with 14 bases matching TRBD2. CDR1 and CDR2 from the germline V gene are MGHDK and SYGVNS. The CDR3 has 21 amino acids. The V segment lost 3 bases and the J segment 0 bases; nucleotides outside the gene matches: 14. This CDR3 reads CASSDHRTSGRKVSSTDTQYF. Here the CDR3 DNA reads TGTGCCAGCAGTGATCATAGGACTAGCGGGAGGAAAGTATCTAGCACAGATACGCAGTATTTT. Complete variable domain (other parts from reference TRBV25-1 and TRBJ2-3): EADIYQTPRYLVIGTGKKITLECSQTMGHDKMYWYQQDPGMELHLIHYSYGVNSTEKGDLSSESTVSRIRTEHFPLTLESARPSHTSQYLCASSDHRTSGRKVSSTDTQYFGPGTRLTVL.

CDR3 loop: CAISDPVSNEQFF. As DNA, the CDR3 is TGTGCCATCAGTGACCCGGTAAGCAATGAGCAGTTCTTC. The chain joins TRBV10-3 to TRBJ2-1; D is undetermined. The CDR3 has 13 residues. Trimming removed 3 bases at V and 6 bases at J, with 9 bases between. Germline CDR1 reads ENHRY; CDR2 reads SYGVKD.

The chain couples TRBV19 to TRBJ1-5; 8 bases agree with TRBD1. CDR3 size: 14 residues. Germline V gene sequence: CDR1 LNHDA, CDR2 SQIVND (reference sequence). J lost 7 bases, V lost 5 bases, and 7 bases had no gene match. The CDR3 DNA reads TGTGCCAGTAGTCTGGGACAGGCGGGACAGCCCCAGCATTTT. As protein: CASSLGQAGQPQHF.

The chain has TRBV20-1 and TRBJ2-3; 12 bases match TRBD2. The V gene's germline CDR1 is DFQATT and CDR2 SNEGSKA (reference sequence). This CDR3 comprises 16 residues. The trim removed 5 bases at V and 2 bases at J, leaving 8 bases unmatched. CDR3 nucleotides: TGCAGTGCTTCCCGCCGGACTAGCGGGGTCACAGATACGCAGTATTTT. This translates into CSASRRTSGVTDTQYF.

This clonotype was recorded a few times. The rearrangement links TRBV10-1 to TRBJ2-7, with no clear D. The V end was cut by 8 bases, the J end by 2 bases, with 13 bases between. CDR1 and CDR2 from the germline V gene are WNHNN and SYGVQD (reference sequence). The CDR3 extends over 13 amino acids. Here the CDR3 DNA reads TGCGCCAGCGCCCAAGGCGGTACCTACGAGCAGTACTTC. Protein sequence: CASAQGGTYEQYF.